These T cell receptor beta chains were read from a single sample in a study of T-cell memory formation after mild COVID-19. TCRdb reprocessed the 5' RACE reads with MiXCR, giving one entry per CDR3 protein. Counted here are approximately 560,000 distinct CDR3 sequences, roughly 17% occurring once; the ten biggest clones make up roughly 7.7%. Sequencing was carried out using PBMCs or a T cell subset sorted from them (not recorded which). All receptors come from an adult woman who had mild COVID-19 (a few samples of this study predate the infection). Cell type and time point are not known. Each CDR3 is given with its conserved first and last residue. A D gene is named only where the DNA matches it firmly. Clone size is stated in some rows and not others, as once, few, many or a class when expanded.

v_call: TRBV7-3; d_call: TRBD2; clone_size: few; j_call: TRBJ2-3; cdr3_nt: TGTGCCAGCAGCCCACCGGGACTAGCGGGGGGAAGAGATACGCAGTATTTT; cdr3_aa: CASSPPGLAGGRDTQYF
v_call: TRBV14; d_call: -; clone_size: few; j_call: TRBJ1-2; cdr3_nt: TGTGCCAGCAGCCGAGACCCAAACTATGGCTACACCTTC; cdr3_aa: CASSRDPNYGYTF
v_call: TRBV23-1; d_call: -; clone_size: -; j_call: TRBJ2-5; cdr3_nt: TGCGCCAGCAGGGTTAAAGGGCACAAAGAGACCCAGTACTTC; cdr3_aa: CASRVKGHKETQYF
v_call: TRBV27; d_call: -; clone_size: many; j_call: TRBJ1-2; cdr3_nt: TGTGCCAGCAGTTTAATATTTCGTGGGGGGCCAGGGCATGGCTACACCTTC; cdr3_aa: CASSLIFRGGPGHGYTF
v_call: TRBV18; d_call: -; clone_size: -; j_call: TRBJ2-5; cdr3_nt: TGTGCCAGCTCACCCCGGACGGGGTTAGAGACCCAGTACTTC; cdr3_aa: CASSPRTGLETQYF
v_call: TRBV7-8; d_call: -; clone_size: few; j_call: TRBJ2-4; cdr3_nt: TGTGCCAGCAGCTTAGCGGGAACCAAAAACATTCAGTACTTC; cdr3_aa: CASSLAGTKNIQYF
v_call: TRBV9; d_call: -; clone_size: -; j_call: TRBJ1-2; cdr3_nt: TGTGCCAGCAGCGGTGGGGGGAGTGGCTACACCTTC; cdr3_aa: CASSGGGSGYTF
v_call: TRBV19; d_call: -; clone_size: few; j_call: TRBJ1-1; cdr3_nt: TGTGCCAGTGACGAGGGGGGTAGCACTGAAGCTTTCTTT; cdr3_aa: CASDEGGSTEAFF
v_call: TRBV10-3; d_call: TRBD1; clone_size: once; j_call: TRBJ1-3; cdr3_nt: TGTGCCATCAGGCCCGACAGGGCTGGAAACACCATATATTTT; cdr3_aa: CAIRPDRAGNTIYF
v_call: TRBV7-9; d_call: -; clone_size: -; j_call: TRBJ2-1; cdr3_nt: TGTGCCAGCAGCGTCCGGGACAAGCAGTTCTTC; cdr3_aa: CASSVRDKQFF
v_call: TRBV20-1; d_call: TRBD1; clone_size: few; j_call: TRBJ1-1; cdr3_nt: TGCAGTGCCACGGGACAGGGATCGAACACTGAAGCTTTCTTT; cdr3_aa: CSATGQGSNTEAFF
v_call: TRBV18; d_call: TRBD2; clone_size: few; j_call: TRBJ2-5; cdr3_nt: TGTGCCAGCTCACCCCCTGGGACTAGCCTTGGAGAGACCCAGTACTTC; cdr3_aa: CASSPPGTSLGETQYF
v_call: TRBV3-1; d_call: -; clone_size: -; j_call: TRBJ2-7; cdr3_nt: TGTGCCAGCAGCCAAGATCTGCTGGTATACGAGCAGTACTTC; cdr3_aa: CASSQDLLVYEQYF
v_call: TRBV3-1; d_call: TRBD2; clone_size: few; j_call: TRBJ2-1; cdr3_nt: TGTGCCAGCAGCCAGCGGATAGCGGGGGAGGATGAGCAGTTCTTC; cdr3_aa: CASSQRIAGEDEQFF
v_call: TRBV19; d_call: -; clone_size: -; j_call: TRBJ1-2; cdr3_nt: TGTGCCAGTATGGTCGCAGGGCTCTATGGCTACACCTTC; cdr3_aa: CASMVAGLYGYTF
v_call: TRBV27; d_call: TRBD1; clone_size: few; j_call: TRBJ2-3; cdr3_nt: TGTGCCAGCAGCCCATGGACAGGGGGCCCAGATACGCAGTATTTT; cdr3_aa: CASSPWTGGPDTQYF
v_call: TRBV14; d_call: -; clone_size: few; j_call: TRBJ2-5; cdr3_nt: TGTGCCAGCAGCCAAGGGGGGTACCAAGAGACCCAGTACTTC; cdr3_aa: CASSQGGYQETQYF
v_call: TRBV5-1; d_call: TRBD1; clone_size: -; j_call: TRBJ1-3; cdr3_nt: TGCGCCAGCAGCTTGGATGGGACAGTGGGAAACACCATATATTTT; cdr3_aa: CASSLDGTVGNTIYF
v_call: TRBV7-9; d_call: TRBD2; clone_size: few; j_call: TRBJ2-1; cdr3_nt: TGTGCCAGCAGCCGTTGGGCTAGCGGATACAATGAGCAGTTCTTC; cdr3_aa: CASSRWASGYNEQFF
v_call: TRBV7-9; d_call: -; clone_size: -; j_call: TRBJ1-3; cdr3_nt: TGTGCCAGCAGCTTAGACTCGGTGACAGAAGTAAACACCATATATTTT; cdr3_aa: CASSLDSVTEVNTIYF
v_call: TRBV5-1; d_call: -; clone_size: few; j_call: TRBJ1-1; cdr3_nt: TGCGCCAGCAGTCTTGAGGTAACGAACACTGAAGCTTTCTTT; cdr3_aa: CASSLEVTNTEAFF
v_call: TRBV5-1; d_call: -; clone_size: -; j_call: TRBJ2-7; cdr3_nt: TGCGCCAGCAGCTTGAGCGCCAGGGGGGTCAACGAGCAGTACTTC; cdr3_aa: CASSLSARGVNEQYF
v_call: TRBV11-2; d_call: TRBD1; clone_size: -; j_call: TRBJ2-7; cdr3_nt: TGTGCCAGCAGCCCGATGACAGGGGCCCTCCGTTACGAGCAGTACTTC; cdr3_aa: CASSPMTGALRYEQYF
v_call: TRBV15; d_call: TRBD1; clone_size: few; j_call: TRBJ2-7; cdr3_nt: TGTGCCACCAGCGGACCGGACAGGGGGGGAGACGAGCAGTACTTC; cdr3_aa: CATSGPDRGGDEQYF
v_call: TRBV5-5; d_call: -; clone_size: many; j_call: TRBJ2-4; cdr3_nt: TGTGCCAGCAGTCCAGGGGTTGTAGCCAAAAACATTCAGTACTTC; cdr3_aa: CASSPGVVAKNIQYF
v_call: TRBV27; d_call: -; clone_size: -; j_call: TRBJ2-6; cdr3_nt: TGTGCCAGCAGTTTATCTTTTCGGTTAGGGGGCTCTGGGGCCAACGTCCTGACTTTC; cdr3_aa: CASSLSFRLGGSGANVLTF
v_call: TRBV27; d_call: TRBD1; clone_size: -; j_call: TRBJ1-1; cdr3_nt: TGTGCCAGCAGTCACGACAGGGGCGCGTACACTGAAGCTTTCTTT; cdr3_aa: CASSHDRGAYTEAFF
v_call: TRBV3-1; d_call: -; clone_size: few; j_call: TRBJ2-6; cdr3_nt: TGTGCCAGCAGCCAAGACCGACGGGCCTCTGGGGCCAACGTCCTGACTTTC; cdr3_aa: CASSQDRRASGANVLTF
v_call: TRBV5-1; d_call: -; clone_size: -; j_call: TRBJ1-1; cdr3_nt: TGCGCCAGCAGCTTGCTCGAGGGGAGCACTGAAGCTTTCTTT; cdr3_aa: CASSLLEGSTEAFF
v_call: TRBV4-2; d_call: TRBD2; clone_size: -; j_call: TRBJ2-3; cdr3_nt: TGTGCCAGCAGCGTGCGGGAGGATACGCAGTATTTT; cdr3_aa: CASSVREDTQYF
v_call: TRBV6-2/TRBV6-3; d_call: -; clone_size: -; j_call: TRBJ1-2; cdr3_nt: TGTGCCTCTGGAATGTCCCTCCTCGCTGGCTACACCTTC; cdr3_aa: CASGMSLLAGYTF
v_call: TRBV10-2; d_call: -; clone_size: many; j_call: TRBJ2-7; cdr3_nt: TGCGCCAGCAGTGAGGCAGGGGAATACGAGCAGTACTTC; cdr3_aa: CASSEAGEYEQYF
v_call: TRBV7-7; d_call: TRBD1; clone_size: -; j_call: TRBJ2-2; cdr3_nt: TGTGCCAGCAGCTCAAACAGGGGGCACACCGGGGAGCTGTTTTTT; cdr3_aa: CASSSNRGHTGELFF
v_call: TRBV5-1; d_call: TRBD1; clone_size: -; j_call: TRBJ1-2; cdr3_nt: TGCGCCAGCAGCTTGACAGGGGGCCATGGCTACACCTTC; cdr3_aa: CASSLTGGHGYTF
v_call: TRBV20-1; d_call: -; clone_size: few; j_call: TRBJ2-7; cdr3_nt: TGCAGTGCTCCGGACAGTCTCGGCTACGAGCAGTACTTC; cdr3_aa: CSAPDSLGYEQYF
v_call: TRBV4-2; d_call: TRBD2; clone_size: -; j_call: TRBJ2-7; cdr3_nt: TGTGCCAGCAGCCAAGAGGCTAGCGGGGTATACGAGCAGTACTTC; cdr3_aa: CASSQEASGVYEQYF
v_call: TRBV4-3; d_call: TRBD1; clone_size: few; j_call: TRBJ1-6; cdr3_nt: TGCGCCAGCAGCCCGACCACGGGACAGGGACTGGGCAATTCACCCCTCCACTTT; cdr3_aa: CASSPTTGQGLGNSPLHF
v_call: TRBV29-1; d_call: -; clone_size: -; j_call: TRBJ2-3; cdr3_nt: TGCAGCGTTACATGGAGCACAGATACGCAGTATTTT; cdr3_aa: CSVTWSTDTQYF
v_call: TRBV3-1; d_call: -; clone_size: many; j_call: TRBJ2-1; cdr3_nt: TGTGCCAGCAGCCAAGTATTCCTTCAGGGGTCCTACAATGAGCAGTTCTTC; cdr3_aa: CASSQVFLQGSYNEQFF